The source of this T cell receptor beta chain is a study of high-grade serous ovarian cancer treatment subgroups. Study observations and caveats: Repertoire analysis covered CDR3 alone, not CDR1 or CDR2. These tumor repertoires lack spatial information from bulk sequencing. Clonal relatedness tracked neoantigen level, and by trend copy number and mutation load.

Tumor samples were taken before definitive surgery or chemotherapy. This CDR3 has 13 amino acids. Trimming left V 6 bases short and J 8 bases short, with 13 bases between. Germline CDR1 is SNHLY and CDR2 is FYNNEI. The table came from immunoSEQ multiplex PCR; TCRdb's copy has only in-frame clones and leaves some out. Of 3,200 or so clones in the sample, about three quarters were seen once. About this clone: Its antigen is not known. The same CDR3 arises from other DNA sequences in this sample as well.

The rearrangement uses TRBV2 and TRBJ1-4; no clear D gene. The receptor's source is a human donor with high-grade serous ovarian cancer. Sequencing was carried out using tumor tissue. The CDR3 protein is CASSVSLEEKLFF. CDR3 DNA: TGTGCCAGCAGCGTTAGCTTGGAGGAAAAACTGTTTTTT.